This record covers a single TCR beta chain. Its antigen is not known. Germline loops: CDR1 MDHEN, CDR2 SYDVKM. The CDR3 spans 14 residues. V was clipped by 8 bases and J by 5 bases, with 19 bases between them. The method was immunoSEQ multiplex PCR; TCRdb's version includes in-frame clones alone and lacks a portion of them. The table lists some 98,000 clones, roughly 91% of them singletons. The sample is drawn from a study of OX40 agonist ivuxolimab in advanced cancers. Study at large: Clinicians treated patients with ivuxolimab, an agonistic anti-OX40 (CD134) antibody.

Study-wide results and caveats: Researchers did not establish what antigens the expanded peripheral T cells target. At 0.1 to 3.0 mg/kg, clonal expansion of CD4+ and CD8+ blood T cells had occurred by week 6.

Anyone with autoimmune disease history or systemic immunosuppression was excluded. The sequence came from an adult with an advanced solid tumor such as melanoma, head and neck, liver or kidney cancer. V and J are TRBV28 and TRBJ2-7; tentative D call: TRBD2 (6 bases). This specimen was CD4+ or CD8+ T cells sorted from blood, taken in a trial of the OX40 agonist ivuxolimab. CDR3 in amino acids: CASPREREPHEQYF. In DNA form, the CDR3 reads TGTGCCAGCCCTAGGGAACGGGAGCCCCACGAGCAGTACTTC.